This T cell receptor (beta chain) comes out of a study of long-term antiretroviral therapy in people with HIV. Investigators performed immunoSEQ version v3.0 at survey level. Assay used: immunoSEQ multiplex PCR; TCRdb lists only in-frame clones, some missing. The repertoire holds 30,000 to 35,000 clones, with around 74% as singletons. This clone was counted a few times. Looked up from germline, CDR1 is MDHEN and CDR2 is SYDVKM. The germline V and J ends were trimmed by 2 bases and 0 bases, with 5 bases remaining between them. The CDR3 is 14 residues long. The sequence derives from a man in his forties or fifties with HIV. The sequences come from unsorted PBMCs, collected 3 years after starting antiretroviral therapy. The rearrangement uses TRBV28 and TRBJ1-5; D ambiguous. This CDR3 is CASSLTLSNQPQHF. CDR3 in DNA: TGTGCCAGCAGTTTAACACTTAGCAATCAGCCCCAGCATTTT.